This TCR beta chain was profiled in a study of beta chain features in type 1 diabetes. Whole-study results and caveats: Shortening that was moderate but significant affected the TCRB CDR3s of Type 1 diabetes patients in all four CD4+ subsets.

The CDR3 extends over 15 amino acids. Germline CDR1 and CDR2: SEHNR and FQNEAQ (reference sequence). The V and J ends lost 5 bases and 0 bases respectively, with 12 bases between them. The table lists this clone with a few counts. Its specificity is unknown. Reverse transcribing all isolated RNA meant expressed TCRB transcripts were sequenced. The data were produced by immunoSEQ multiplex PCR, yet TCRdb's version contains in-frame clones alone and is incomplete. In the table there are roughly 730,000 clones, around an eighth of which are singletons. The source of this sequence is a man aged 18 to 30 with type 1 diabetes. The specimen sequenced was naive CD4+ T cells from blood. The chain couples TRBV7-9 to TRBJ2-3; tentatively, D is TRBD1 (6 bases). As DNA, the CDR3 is TGTGCCAGCAGCAATCACAGGGTTAGCACAGATACGCAGTATTTT. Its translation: CASSNHRVSTDTQYF.